This TCR beta chain was recovered during a study of blood T cell repertoires in COVID-19. Background on the study: Italy, Spain and the United States were the sources of the convalescent and acute COVID-19 samples. Sources were T cells, B-cell-depleted T cells, or PBMCs; the material itself was cDNA or gDNA.

Original processing methods: Estimation of nucleated cell counts was performed using reference gene primer amplification. The table came from immunoSEQ multiplex PCR; TCRdb's copy has only in-frame clones and leaves some out. V and J calls and clone size come straight from that table; D and trimming were deduced from the DNA. The data contain around 320,000 clones, about 90% of them seen just once; the ten biggest clones take up approximately 2%. The CDR3 sequence is 13 residues long. V gave up 3 bases and J gave up 3 bases, with 9 bases separating them. CDR1 is MNHEY and CDR2 is SVGAGI in the germline V gene.

This sequence originates from a man aged 18-30 years with active or convalescent COVID-19. Sequencing was carried out using peripheral blood. This chain links TRBV6-5 with TRBJ2-7; D call uncertain. The CDR3 nucleotides read TGTGCCAGCAGTTATGGGCCAGGCTACGAGCAGTACTTC. Encoded protein: CASSYGPGYEQYF.